The present T cell receptor beta chain was sequenced within a study of blood T cell repertoires in COVID-19. This table comes from immunoSEQ multiplex PCR, and its TCRdb copy is limited to in-frame clones, with some not included. The data contain hundreds of thousands of clones, about nine tenths of them singletons. The germline V gene has CDR1 DFQATT and CDR2 SNEGSKA (reference sequence). Deletions cut 5 bases from V and 5 bases from J, with 15 bases between. The CDR3 extends over 13 amino acids. The rearrangement links TRBV20-1 to TRBJ2-5; D gene unclear. The specimen was peripheral blood. The clonotype comes from a woman aged 30 to 39 with active or convalescent COVID-19. The CDR3 here is CSAGDQRQETQYF. CDR3 coding DNA: TGCAGTGCTGGTGACCAGAGGCAGGAGACCCAGTACTTC.